This TCR beta chain was sequenced in a study of T-cell reconstitution after alpha-beta-depleted transplantation in children. General study findings and limits: Several hundred expanded graft clones reportedly supplied alpha-beta T cells about two months after transplant.

CDR3 length: 10 residues. This clonotype has ten or more counts. Antigen unknown. Preparing the TCRbeta library involved the use of unique molecular identifiers. TCRdb independently ran MiXCR on the PCR reads; one entry per CDR3 protein. The sample lists roughly 240,000 distinct CDR3 sequences, less than 9% occurring once. This TCR came from a male patient between 5 and 17 years old who had a stem cell transplant for acute lymphoblastic leukemia, so the T cells may come from the graft donor. The sample here was PBMCs, mostly from graft donor cells, taken 180 days after TCRalphabeta/CD19-depleted stem cell transplant. J is TRBJ1-2 and V is TRBV21-1. TRBV21-1 is flagged as a pseudogene. The CDR3 here is CASSKARPLF. For the CDR3, the DNA is TGTGCCAGCAGCAAAGCCAGGCCTCTATTC.